The present entry profiles one TCR beta chain with its context. What it recognizes is unknown. This sample is drawn from a study of PD-L1 blockade in urothelial cancer. Across the whole study: The number of prior chemotherapy regimens per patient was 0 to 3. Analyses used blood from 3 weeks (second dose) and 6 weeks after treatment start. Study-wide findings and caveats: By 3 weeks, tumor-associated blood clones had expanded more in durable-benefit patients.

Clones were read by immunoSEQ multiplex PCR, and TCRdb kept only the in-frame ones, dropping some. The table records around 38,000 clones, around 88% of them present only once. Documented time point: peripheral blood 6 weeks after treatment start. Specimen: PBMCs, collected around atezolizumab (anti-PD-L1) treatment. The sequence derives from a man in his 60s with urothelial cancer.

CDR3: CASSLSDRAKETQYF. Here the CDR3 DNA reads TGTGCCAGCAGTTTATCGGACAGGGCAAAAGAGACCCAGTACTTC. The chain combines TRBV27 with TRBJ2-5, with 8 bases aligning to TRBD1. Germline V gene sequence: CDR1 MNHEY, CDR2 SMNVEV (reference sequence). Germline trimming cut 0 bases from V and 3 bases from J; bases unmatched to any gene: 3. The CDR3 is made up of 15 amino acids.